A single sample is the source of the 19 T cell receptor beta chains below, sequenced in a study of T cells after somatic rescue of genetic block. The data were produced by immunoSEQ multiplex PCR, yet TCRdb's version contains in-frame clones alone and is incomplete. The table lists around 100,000 clones, over 80% of them singletons. Sequencing was carried out using peripheral blood mononuclear cells (PBMCs). Receptors originate from a woman in her late teens or twenties.

The rearrangement uses TRBV5-1 and TRBJ2-7; TRBD2 matches 10 bases. The V gene's germline CDR1 is SGHRS and CDR2 YFSETQ. CDR3 size: 15 residues. J lost 0 bases, V lost 6 bases, and 6 bases had no gene match. The CDR3 loop reads CASTLLAGSSYEQYF. In nucleotides, the CDR3 is TGCGCCAGCACCTTACTAGCGGGGAGCTCCTACGAGCAGTACTTC.

The chain has TRBV6-1 and TRBJ1-4; 8 bases map to TRBD1. The germline CDR1 and CDR2 sequences are MNHNS and SASEGT. J lost 0 bases, V lost 6 bases, and 3 bases had no gene match. This CDR3 contains 15 residues. The CDR3 spells CASRRGQATNEKLFF. The DNA for the CDR3 is TGTGCCAGCAGGAGGGGACAGGCAACTAATGAAAAACTGTTTTTT.

This rearrangement joins TRBV19 to TRBJ1-1; D might be TRBD1 (5 bases). V lost 5 bases and J 4 bases, leaving 17 bases between the germline ends. Per germline, CDR1 LNHDA and CDR2 SQIVND (reference sequence). The CDR3 runs 15 residues. The CDR3 coding sequence is TGTGCCAGTAGTTCATCAGGGAGCCGGGGCACTGAAGCTTTCTTT. Amino acids: CASSSSGSRGTEAFF.

This clone was counted once. The V call is TRBV4-2, the J call TRBJ2-1, with TRBD2 matching 9 bases. V lost 4 bases and J lost 7; bases outside the gene matches: 11. The CDR3 has 16 residues. Per germline, CDR1 LGHNA and CDR2 YNFKEQ. The CDR3 is CASSPAQRGAENEQFF. The CDR3 DNA is TGTGCCAGCAGCCCCGCGCAGCGGGGGGCTGAGAATGAGCAGTTCTTC.

The chain has TRBV18 and TRBJ2-7; 11 nucleotides line up with TRBD2. The CDR3 is 17 amino acids. Germline lookup yields CDR1 KGHSH and CDR2 LQKENI. V lost 0 bases and J lost 3; bases outside the gene matches: 7. The CDR3 spells CASSPPRLAGKDYEQYF. In nucleotides, the CDR3 is TGTGCCAGCTCACCACCTCGACTAGCGGGGAAGGACTACGAGCAGTACTTC.

In its sample, this clone was seen a few times. This chain links TRBV6-6 with TRBJ1-1; D unclear. CDR3 length equals 13 residues. Trimming shortened V by 10 bases and J by 1 base, and 13 bases separated the two germline ends. Germline CDR1 is MNHNY and CDR2 is SVGAGI (reference sequence). The CDR3 is CATLRGQNTEAFF. The DNA for the CDR3 is TGTGCCACCCTTCGAGGGCAGAACACTGAAGCTTTCTTT.

V and J are TRBV19 and TRBJ1-5; the D is unclear. The germline gives CDR1 LNHDA, CDR2 SQIVND (reference sequence). The ends were cut back, 7 bases at V and 0 bases at J, with 13 bases in the middle. The CDR3 has 15 residues. The chain's CDR3 is CASTRAQYSNQPQHF. The DNA for the CDR3 is TGTGCCAGTACTAGAGCCCAGTATAGCAATCAGCCCCAGCATTTT.

The chain is built from TRBV7-9 and TRBJ1-2; 10 bases agree with TRBD1. CDR1 and CDR2 (germline): SEHNR, FQNEAQ (reference sequence). The CDR3 length is 18 residues. J was trimmed by 8 bases and V by 10 bases; bases with no gene match: 25. This CDR3 is CATHQTGGPVGSAGGYTF. The CDR3 nucleotides read TGTGCCACCCATCAGACAGGGGGCCCCGTTGGCTCTGCGGGAGGCTACACCTTC.

The chain joins TRBV29-1 to TRBJ1-2; the match to TRBD1 covers 8 bases. The CDR3 totals 16 residues. V trimming: 3 bases; J trimming: 0 bases; junction bases outside the gene matches: 9. Per germline, CDR1 SQVTM and CDR2 ANQGSEA. This CDR3 is CSVEIPGQASNYGYTF. The DNA of the CDR3 is TGCAGCGTTGAGATTCCGGGACAGGCCTCTAACTATGGCTACACCTTC.

This chain's CDR3 is CASSTTDTISGNTIYF. DNA for the CDR3: TGTGCCAGTAGTACCACGGACACTATCTCTGGAAACACCATATATTTT. The chain has TRBV19 and TRBJ1-3, with D possibly matching TRBD1 (5 bases). In germline, CDR1 is LNHDA, CDR2 SQIVND (reference sequence). The length of the CDR3 is 16 residues. Trimming took 4 bases from V and 0 from J, leaving 13 bases between them.

Comment on this clone: The sample has other DNA sequences that encode this CDR3 too. V and J are TRBV27 and TRBJ2-3, with unresolved D. CDR1 is MNHEY, CDR2 SMNVEV, per germline (reference sequence). V lost 6 bases to trimming and J lost 4 bases, with 11 bases between them. This CDR3 is 13 amino acids long. The CDR3 reads CASSLTPADTQYF. The CDR3 DNA is TGTGCCAGCAGCCTTACCCCCGCAGATACGCAGTATTTT.

This clone was seen a handful of times. The chain couples TRBV5-6 to TRBJ1-6; 7 bases fit TRBD1. V shed 4 bases, J shed 8 bases, and the junction held 3 bases outside the gene matches. The CDR3 covers 13 residues. The germline CDR1 and CDR2 sequences are SGHDT and YYEEEE. CDR3 DNA: TGTGCCAGCAGCCATGGACAGGATTCACCCCTCCACTTT. Protein sequence: CASSHGQDSPLHF.

The rearrangement links TRBV6-5 to TRBJ1-1; 8 bases agree with TRBD1. Germline CDR1 MNHEY, CDR2 SVGAGI. Unmatched junction bases numbered 9, after V lost 5 bases and J lost 4 bases. The CDR3 has 15 residues. CDR3 DNA sequence: TGTGCCAGCAGTCAATGGACAGGGCAGGGCACTGAAGCTTTCTTT. This gives the protein CASSQWTGQGTEAFF.

The genes are TRBV6-1 and TRBJ2-7, with D perhaps TRBD1 (6 bases). Germline V gene sequence: CDR1 MNHNS, CDR2 SASEGT. The CDR3 runs to 14 residues. Trimming pared 4 bases from V and 0 bases from J, leaving 10 bases between. As DNA, the CDR3 is TGTGCCAGCAGTGGACAGGTGAGCTCCTACGAGCAGTACTTC. It translates to CASSGQVSSYEQYF.

This chain connects TRBV27 to TRBJ2-3; D possibly corresponds to TRBD1 (6 bases). This CDR3 has 15 residues. Germline CDR1 reads MNHEY; CDR2 reads SMNVEV (reference sequence). V was trimmed by 3 bases and J by 2 bases, leaving 12 bases between them. This chain's CDR3 is CASSFLRGYTDTQYF. The CDR3 bases are TGTGCCAGCAGTTTCCTGAGGGGGTACACAGATACGCAGTATTTT.

J is TRBJ2-1 and V is TRBV9; 7 positions match TRBD2. This CDR3 is 19 amino acids long. Germline loops: CDR1 SGDLS, CDR2 YYNGEE. J gave up 0 bases and V 4 bases, and 16 bases lay outside the gene matches. CDR3 coding DNA: TGTGCCAGCAGCCCCTCCAGGTGGCTAGCGGTCAGCTCCTACAATGAGCAGTTCTTC. Its protein is CASSPSRWLAVSSYNEQFF.

The rearrangement joins TRBV10-3 to TRBJ1-6, with TRBD1 matching over 8 bases. The CDR3 is 16 amino acids. V shed 0 bases and J 10 bases; nucleotides not matched to a gene: 8. Germline V lookup: CDR1 ENHRY, CDR2 SYGVKD. Here the CDR3 reads CAISESLGQGGSPLHF. Here the CDR3 DNA reads TGTGCCATCAGTGAGTCATTAGGACAGGGAGGCTCACCCCTCCACTTT.

The chain uses TRBV30 and TRBJ2-7; D ambiguous. This CDR3 comprises 12 residues. V lost 0 bases to trimming and J lost 0 bases, with 3 bases between them. Germline CDR1 and CDR2: GTSNPN and SVGIG (reference sequence). CDR3 nucleotides: TGTGCCTGGAGTGTCGCCTCCTACGAGCAGTACTTC. It translates to CAWSVASYEQYF. Full variable domain (outside the CDR3, taken from reference TRBV30 and TRBJ2-7): SQTIHQWPATLVQPVGSPLSLECTVEGTSNPNLYWYRQAAGRGLQLLFYSVGIGQISSEVPQNLSASRPQDRQFILSSKKLLLSDSGFYLCAWSVASYEQYFGPGTRLTVT.

This chain connects TRBV2 to TRBJ2-2; 9 positions match TRBD1. CDR3 length: 15 amino acids. Trimming removed 6 bases from V and 4 bases from J; junction bases left unmatched: 6. Germline V gene data show CDR1 as SNHLY and CDR2 as FYNNEI. CDR3 loop: CASRTQGAGTGELFF. In nucleotides, the CDR3 is TGTGCCAGCAGGACACAGGGGGCAGGCACCGGGGAGCTGTTTTTT.